This record covers a single T cell receptor (beta chain). Its specificity is unknown. The data stem from a study of response to subunit inactivated influenza vaccine. Findings and caveats of the study: The study's authors posited that every seasonal influenza vaccination enlists few new T cells.

TCRdb reprocessed the RT-PCR reads with MiXCR, giving one entry per CDR3 protein. The repertoire holds a few hundred thousand distinct CDR3 sequences, with about 15% as singletons. This TCR derives from a man aged 50 to 60 who received an inactivated influenza vaccine. The sample consisted of PBMCs from blood, taken approximately 13 days after vaccination.

CDR3: CASSSAASGSNEQFF. CDR3 sequence (DNA): TGTGCCAGCAGCTCCGCCGCTAGCGGGAGTAATGAGCAGTTCTTC. The rearrangement links TRBV7-9 to TRBJ2-1; 10 bases are a match to TRBD2. The germline gives CDR1 SEHNR, CDR2 FQNEAQ (reference sequence). This CDR3 contains 15 residues. The V and J ends lost 4 bases and 7 bases, in that order; junction bases with no gene match: 7.